This entry lists 10 T cell receptor beta chains sequenced from one sample in a study of OX40 agonist ivuxolimab in advanced cancers. Data came from immunoSEQ multiplex PCR; TCRdb stores just in-frame clones and leaves some out. The table records some 17,000 clones, about four fifths of them present only once. Here the sequenced sample was CD4+ or CD8+ T cells sorted from blood, taken in a trial of the OX40 agonist ivuxolimab. The receptors come from an adult with an advanced solid tumor such as melanoma, head and neck, liver or kidney cancer.

The table lists this clone with a few counts. The chain links TRBV28 to TRBJ2-7; D is possibly TRBD2 (6 bases). With 6 bases removed from V and 3 bases from J, the gap between germline ends came to 15 bases. This CDR3 has 14 residues. CDR1 and CDR2 (germline): MDHEN, SYDVKM. This CDR3 is CASRGFGGIYEQYF. The CDR3 DNA sequence: TGTGCCAGCAGAGGCTTTGGCGGGATCTACGAGCAGTACTTC.

The chain employs TRBV7-9 and TRBJ2-5; D tentatively reads TRBD1 or TRBD2 (5 bases each). Trimming pared 7 bases from V and 5 bases from J, leaving 14 bases between. The germline gives CDR1 SEHNR, CDR2 FQNEAQ (reference sequence). CDR3 length: 13 residues. CDR3 amino acids: CASTLGGRETQYF. The CDR3 DNA follows: TGTGCCAGCACCCTTGGGGGAAGGGAGACCCAGTACTTC.

This clone appeared a single time. The chain recombines TRBV6-1 with TRBJ2-7; D gene uncertain. The V gene's germline CDR1 is MNHNS and CDR2 SASEGT. Trimming took off 5 bases at V and 7 bases at J, with 12 bases between the two ends. The CDR3 is made up of 12 amino acids. This CDR3 is CASSPVWWEQYF. The CDR3 region has the DNA TGTGCCAGCAGTCCGGTGTGGTGGGAGCAGTACTTC.

This sequence joins TRBV9 and TRBJ2-7, with 7 bases that match TRBD1. Germline V CDR1 and CDR2: SGDLS, YYNGEE. The CDR3 extends over 15 amino acids. J was trimmed by 7 bases and V by 3 bases; bases with no gene match: 13. CDR3 nucleotides: TGTGCCAGCAGCGACGGACAGGCGCACCCGGGGGAGCAGTACTTC. Translating gives CASSDGQAHPGEQYF.

The chain joins TRBV11-3 to TRBJ2-7; tentatively, D is TRBD1 (6 bases). The CDR3 runs 17 residues. The V end lost 2 bases, the J end lost 6 bases, and 23 bases lay between the germline ends. CDR1 SGHNT and CDR2 YENEEA come from the germline V gene. The CDR3 here is CASSLWSRDQGNGEQYF. In DNA form, the CDR3 reads TGTGCCAGCAGCTTATGGAGCCGGGACCAGGGGAACGGCGAGCAGTACTTC.

Notes on this clone: The junction departs from the called germline gene at one end, perhaps through a read error. This chain uses TRBV6-5 with TRBJ2-5; no definite D call. Germline V gene data show CDR1 as MNHEY and CDR2 as SVGAGI. The CDR3 is 13 amino acids. In nucleotides, the CDR3 is TGTGCCAGCAGTTACGGGCTACAAGGGACCCAGTACTTC. Its translation: CASSYGLQGTQYF.

The chain is built from TRBV4-3 and TRBJ2-7; a possible D gene is TRBD1 (5 bases). Germline CDR1 and CDR2: LGHNA and YSLEER. The CDR3 sequence is 13 residues long. With 1 base removed from V and 5 bases from J, the gap between germline ends came to 9 bases. The CDR3 protein is CASSQVTGDEQYF. DNA for the CDR3: TGCGCCAGCAGCCAAGTAACAGGAGACGAGCAGTACTTC.

This sequence joins TRBV5-4 and TRBJ2-2; 10 bases are shared with TRBD1. The CDR3 contains 17 residues. V dropped 3 bases and J dropped 4; count of bases not matched to a gene: 9. Germline CDR1 and CDR2: SGHNT and YYREEE (reference sequence). The CDR3 sequence is CASSWTLTGGITGELFF. As DNA, the CDR3 is TGTGCCAGCAGCTGGACCCTGACAGGGGGCATCACCGGGGAGCTGTTTTTT.

This clone was picked up one time. The chain links TRBV7-8 to TRBJ2-7; tentatively, D is TRBD1 (5 bases). V was pared by 3 bases and J by 7 bases, with 10 bases between. Germline CDR1 and CDR2: SGHVS and FQNEAQ. There are 12 residues in the CDR3. The CDR3 sequence: CASSLGRLEQYF. The CDR3 DNA reads as TGTGCCAGCAGCTTGGGGCGACTGGAGCAGTACTTC.

The chain links TRBV6-1 to TRBJ2-7, with a tentative D call TRBD1 (5 bases). This CDR3 comprises 12 residues. The V end was cut by 10 bases, the J end by 2 bases, with 12 bases between. CDR1 and CDR2 from the germline V gene are MNHNS and SASEGT. The CDR3 nucleotides are TGTGCCACCCTAATGGACACCTACGAGCAGTACTTC. Translated: CATLMDTYEQYF.